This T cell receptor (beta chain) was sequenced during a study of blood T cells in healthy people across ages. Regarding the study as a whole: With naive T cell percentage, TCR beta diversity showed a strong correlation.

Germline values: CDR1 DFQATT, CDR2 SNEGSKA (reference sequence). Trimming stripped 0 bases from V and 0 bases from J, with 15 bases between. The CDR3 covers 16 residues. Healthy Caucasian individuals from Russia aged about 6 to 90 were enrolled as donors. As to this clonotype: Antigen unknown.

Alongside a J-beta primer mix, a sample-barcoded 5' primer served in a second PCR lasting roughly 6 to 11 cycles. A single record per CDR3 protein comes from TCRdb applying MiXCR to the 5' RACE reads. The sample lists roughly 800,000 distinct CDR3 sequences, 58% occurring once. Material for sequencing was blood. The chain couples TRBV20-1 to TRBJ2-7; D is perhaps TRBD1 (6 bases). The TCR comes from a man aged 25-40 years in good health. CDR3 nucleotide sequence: TGCAGTGCTAGAGAGATGGGGGCGGCTAGCTCCTACGAGCAGTACTTC. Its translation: CSAREMGAASSYEQYF.